Following are 28 T cell receptor beta chains from one sample sequenced in a study of cytomegalovirus exposure and HLA in healthy donors (dated by TCRdb to about 2017). Receptor amplification or capture employed the immunoSEQ multiplex PCR assay. What TCRdb holds here is the immuneACCESS table cut down to in-frame rearrangements. Part of the clones is not present; checked against another copy, under half of the missing clones reflect an unresolved V gene, and the others are unexplained. For this sample the table gives around 300,000 clones, of which roughly 87% were detected only once. The ten largest clonotypes hold roughly 0.88% of the sample. Specimen: PBMCs. The receptor source for this set is a man younger than 40 in good health and CMV-seronegative.

The chain employs TRBV18 and TRBJ2-7; the D gene is possibly TRBD1 (6 bases). In germline, CDR1 is KGHSH, CDR2 LQKENI. This CDR3 has 15 amino acids. Trimming cost V 3 bases and J 1 base, with 13 bases left between them. The CDR3 nucleotides read TGTGCCAGCTCACCGAGGCAGGGGCCTTCCTACGAGCAGTACTTC. Encoded protein: CASSPRQGPSYEQYF. The variable domain in full, completed from reference TRBV18 and TRBJ2-7, reads NAGVMQNPRHLVRRRGQEARLRCSPMKGHSHVYWYRQLPEEGLKFMVYLQKENIIDESGMPKERFSAEFPKEGPSILRIQQVVRGDSAAYFCASSPRQGPSYEQYFGPGTRLTVT.

The chain has TRBV29-1 and TRBJ2-7; D is possibly TRBD1 (6 bases). CDR3 length equals 11 residues. Trimming pared 7 bases from V and 2 bases from J, leaving 9 bases between. Germline CDR1 reads SQVTM; CDR2 reads ANQGSEA. The CDR3: CSGRGTYEQYF. The CDR3, as DNA: TGCAGCGGCAGGGGAACCTACGAGCAGTACTTC.

This chain joins TRBV5-4 and TRBJ2-7; TRBD1 aligns across 7 bases. The germline V gene has CDR1 SGHNT and CDR2 YYREEE (reference sequence). The CDR3 totals 19 residues. The J segment lost 0 bases and the V segment lost 3 bases, leaving 18 bases of the junction unmatched. CDR3 region: CASSSDYIDRAEFSYEQYF. The CDR3 DNA reads TGTGCCAGCAGCTCCGACTATATTGACAGGGCCGAGTTCTCCTACGAGCAGTACTTC.

The chain recombines TRBV7-9 with TRBJ2-7, with D possibly TRBD1 on 5 matching bases. CDR1 is SEHNR and CDR2 is FQNEAQ in the germline V gene (reference sequence). Trimming cost V 5 bases and J 0 bases, with 14 bases left between them. CDR3 size: 15 residues. As DNA, the CDR3 is TGTGCCAGCAGCCCCAACCCCGGACACTCCTACGAGCAGTACTTC. This sequence encodes CASSPNPGHSYEQYF. Full variable domain (missing parts from reference TRBV7-9 and TRBJ2-7): DTGVSQNPRHKITKRGQNVTFRCDPISEHNRLYWYRQTLGQGPEFLTYFQNEAQLEKSRLLSDRFSAERPKGSFSTLEIQRTEQGDSAMYLCASSPNPGHSYEQYFGPGTRLTVT.

This clone was picked up one time. The chain carries TRBV19 and TRBJ1-5; 8 bases fit TRBD1. The CDR3 sequence is 14 residues long. Germline CDR1 reads LNHDA; CDR2 reads SQIVND (reference sequence). V shed 5 bases and J 4 bases; nucleotides not matched to a gene: 4. The chain's CDR3 is CASSVTGANQPQHF. The CDR3 bases are TGTGCCAGTAGTGTGACAGGGGCAAATCAGCCCCAGCATTTT.

This chain uses TRBV11-2 with TRBJ2-7; TRBD2 might be the D (7 bases). The CDR3 extends over 15 amino acids. V was trimmed by 4 bases and J by 0 bases, leaving 13 bases between them. Germline lookup yields CDR1 SGHAT and CDR2 FQNNGV. CDR3 in amino acids: CASSSGGLNSYEQYF. Written as DNA, the CDR3 is TGTGCCAGCAGCTCCGGGGGGCTCAACTCCTACGAGCAGTACTTC.

The genes are TRBV4-1 and TRBJ1-2; D is ambiguous. The ends were cut back, 4 bases at V and 0 bases at J, with 3 bases in the middle. Germline-derived CDR1 and CDR2 are MGHRA and YSYEKL. This CDR3 is 12 amino acids long. For the CDR3, the DNA is TGCGCCAGCAGCCCAGCTAACTATGGCTACACCTTC. It translates to CASSPANYGYTF.

The genes are TRBV18 and TRBJ2-5; D gene uncertain. This CDR3 region has 13 residues. Deletions cut 3 bases from V and 2 bases from J, with 7 bases between. Germline V lookup: CDR1 KGHSH, CDR2 LQKENI. The CDR3 sequence is CASSPAGQETQYF. CDR3 nucleotides: TGTGCCAGCTCACCGGCAGGACAAGAGACCCAGTACTTC.

The V gene is TRBV6-4, the J gene TRBJ2-3, with TRBD2 matching over 10 bases. Trimming at V came to 2 bases and at J to 1 base, leaving 3 bases not matched to a gene. In germline, CDR1 is MRHNA, CDR2 SNTAGT. The CDR3 totals 16 residues. The DNA of the CDR3 is TGTGCCAGCAGTGACGAAGCGGGGGGGCGCACAGATACGCAGTATTTT. Protein product: CASSDEAGGRTDTQYF.

The genes are TRBV5-1 and TRBJ1-2; D perhaps matches TRBD1 (6 bases). The CDR3 consists of 13 residues. V was clipped by 2 bases and J by 4 bases, with 9 bases between them. Germline CDR1 is SGHRS and CDR2 is YFSETQ. The CDR3 region is CASSFNRAYGYTF. The CDR3 DNA reads TGCGCCAGCAGCTTTAACAGGGCCTATGGCTACACCTTC.

About this clone itself: Additional DNA sequences in this sample encode the identical CDR3. The rearrangement joins TRBV4-1 to TRBJ2-5, with unresolved D. This CDR3 comprises 13 residues. V shed 0 bases and J shed 5 bases, with 7 bases lying between them. Germline V lookup: CDR1 MGHRA, CDR2 YSYEKL. This CDR3 reads CASSQDGEETQYF. CDR3 sequence (DNA): TGCGCCAGCAGCCAAGATGGAGAGGAGACCCAGTACTTC.

CDR3 protein: CASSLEWEYGYTF. CDR3 sequence (DNA): TGTGCCAGCAGCTTAGAGTGGGAGTATGGCTACACCTTC. The rearrangement links TRBV7-9 to TRBJ1-2; no clear D. V lost 1 base to trimming and J lost 5 bases, with 8 bases between them. CDR1 and CDR2 from the germline V gene are SEHNR and FQNEAQ (reference sequence). The CDR3 runs 13 residues.

This rearrangement joins TRBV6-1 to TRBJ1-4; D remains ambiguous. The CDR3 extends over 17 amino acids. V was shortened by 4 bases and J by 2 bases, with 17 bases between the two germline ends. From germline, CDR1 is MNHNS and CDR2 SASEGT. CDR3 in amino acids: CASSVFFGVGTNEKLFF. The CDR3 nucleotides read TGTGCCAGCAGTGTCTTCTTCGGGGTGGGGACTAATGAAAAACTGTTTTTT.

This rearrangement joins TRBV19 to TRBJ1-2; 8 positions agree with TRBD1. The CDR3 totals 13 residues. In germline, CDR1 is LNHDA, CDR2 SQIVND (reference sequence). V lost 3 bases to trimming and J lost 8 bases; unmatched junction nucleotides: 5. Here the CDR3 DNA reads TGTGCCAGTAGTATGGACAGGGTGAGCGGCTACACCTTC. This translates into CASSMDRVSGYTF.

The gene calls are TRBV29-1 and TRBJ2-2, with unresolved D. V lost 3 bases and J lost 6, with 14 bases in between. Per the germline V gene, CDR1 is SQVTM and CDR2 is ANQGSEA. CDR3 length: 14 residues. Written as DNA, the CDR3 is TGCAGCGTTGAGCCAGCGAAGTCCGCCGGGGAGCTGTTTTTT. This codes for CSVEPAKSAGELFF.

The genes are TRBV6-5 and TRBJ1-6; 7 nucleotides line up with TRBD1. The germline V gene has CDR1 MNHEY and CDR2 SVGAGI. The CDR3 is 15 amino acids. Trimming took 5 bases from V and 7 from J; bases not matched to a gene: 8. CDR3 coding DNA: TGTGCCAGCAGTCGTACAGGGGTTAGGAATTCACCCCTCCACTTT. The encoded protein is CASSRTGVRNSPLHF.

CDR3 protein: CASSRQGLTSYNSPLHF. CDR3 DNA: TGCGCCAGCAGCCGACAGGGGCTGACCTCCTATAATTCACCCCTCCACTTT. The V and J genes are TRBV5-1 and TRBJ1-6; 8 nucleotides align to TRBD1. Germline V gives CDR1 SGHRS, CDR2 YFSETQ. The CDR3 runs to 17 residues. V lost 4 bases to trimming and J lost 0 bases; unmatched junction nucleotides: 6.

The V gene is TRBV19, the J gene TRBJ1-6; D gene uncertain. V was shortened by 5 bases and J by 0 bases, with 14 bases between the two germline ends. CDR3 size: 17 residues. Germline assignment: CDR1 LNHDA and CDR2 SQIVND (reference sequence). The chain's CDR3 is CASSAGGDSSYNSPLHF. CDR3 in DNA: TGTGCCAGTAGTGCAGGCGGGGATAGCTCCTATAATTCACCCCTCCACTTT.

This clone was picked up a small number of times. V gene TRBV7-2 combines with J gene TRBJ2-1; 7 bases map to TRBD2. This CDR3 has 14 amino acids. The germline gives CDR1 SGHTA, CDR2 FQGNSA. V dropped 1 base and J dropped 3; count of bases not matched to a gene: 0. CDR3 sequence (DNA): TGTGCCAGCAGCTTAGAGCGGGGCTACAATGAGCAGTTCTTC. Protein sequence: CASSLERGYNEQFF.

The CDR3 here is CASSPGQGARALHF. Here the CDR3 DNA reads TGCGCCAGCAGCCCTGGACAGGGGGCAAGGGCCCTCCACTTT. The V call is TRBV4-1, the J call TRBJ1-6, with 11 bases aligning to TRBD1. Looked up from germline, CDR1 is MGHRA and CDR2 is YSYEKL. V trimming: 4 bases; J trimming: 14 bases; junction bases outside the gene matches: 7. CDR3 length: 14 amino acids.

The chain is built from TRBV9 and TRBJ1-1, with TRBD1 as a possible D gene (6 bases). V lost 3 bases, J lost 4 bases, and 13 bases lay in between. Germline-derived CDR1 and CDR2 are SGDLS and YYNGEE. This CDR3 region has 14 residues. The CDR3 coding sequence is TGTGCCAGCAGCGAAGGGGGGGATGTCACTGAAGCTTTCTTT. This translates into CASSEGGDVTEAFF.

The gene calls are TRBV30 and TRBJ2-7; D call uncertain. The CDR3 sequence is 15 residues long. In germline, CDR1 is GTSNPN, CDR2 SVGIG (reference sequence). This chain's CDR3 is CAGSRNSQNSYEQYF. Written as DNA, the CDR3 is TGTGCGGGCAGCAGGAACTCCCAGAACTCCTACGAGCAGTACTTC.

The chain couples TRBV18 to TRBJ1-1, with unresolved D. CDR3 length: 14 residues. CDR1 KGHSH and CDR2 LQKENI come from the germline V gene. V was clipped by 1 base and J by 1 base, with 7 bases between them. CDR3: CASSPRFGNTEAFF. CDR3 bases: TGTGCCAGCTCACCACGGTTCGGGAACACTGAAGCTTTCTTT.

The J gene is TRBJ1-5, the V gene TRBV7-6; 8 bases line up with TRBD1. Germline V lookup: CDR1 SGHVS, CDR2 FNYEAQ. Trimming cost V 2 bases and J 1 base; bases outside gene matches: 19. This CDR3 is built from 21 residues. CDR3 amino acids: CASSLLGLAGGSRPSNQPQHF. The CDR3 region has the DNA TGTGCCAGCAGCTTATTAGGGTTGGCAGGGGGCTCCAGACCAAGCAATCAGCCCCAGCATTTT.

The chain combines TRBV4-1 with TRBJ2-5, with TRBD2 identical over 14 bases. With 4 bases clipped from V and 7 bases from J, the junction kept 5 bases outside the gene matches. The CDR3 has 15 residues. Germline assignment: CDR1 MGHRA and CDR2 YSYEKL. CDR3 coding DNA: TGCGCCAGCAGCCCAGGACTAGCGGGGGGCCTGACCCAGTACTTC. Encoded protein: CASSPGLAGGLTQYF.

This sequence joins TRBV19 and TRBJ2-5; D might be TRBD2 (5 bases). This CDR3 comprises 12 residues. The germline CDR1 and CDR2 sequences are LNHDA and SQIVND (reference sequence). Trimming removed 6 bases from V and 5 bases from J, with 10 bases in between. CDR3 sequence (DNA): TGTGCCAGTAGCGGGGTAGGTGAGACCCAGTACTTC. Amino acid sequence: CASSGVGETQYF.

The chain has TRBV27 and TRBJ1-5, with D maybe TRBD1 (5 bases). Germline V gene data show CDR1 as MNHEY and CDR2 as SMNVEV (reference sequence). The CDR3 loop spans 13 amino acids. V was clipped by 3 bases and J by 4 bases, with 7 bases between them. As DNA, the CDR3 is TGTGCCAGCAGTTTCGGGACTAATCAGCCCCAGCATTTT. The encoded protein is CASSFGTNQPQHF.

The V gene is TRBV10-1, the J gene TRBJ2-6; D unresolved. Trimming cost V 6 bases and J 0 bases, with 3 bases left between them. Germline V CDR1 and CDR2: WNHNN, SYGVQD (reference sequence). The CDR3 totals 13 residues. This chain's CDR3 is CASRASGANVLTF. The CDR3, as DNA: TGCGCCAGCAGGGCCTCTGGGGCCAACGTCCTGACTTTC.